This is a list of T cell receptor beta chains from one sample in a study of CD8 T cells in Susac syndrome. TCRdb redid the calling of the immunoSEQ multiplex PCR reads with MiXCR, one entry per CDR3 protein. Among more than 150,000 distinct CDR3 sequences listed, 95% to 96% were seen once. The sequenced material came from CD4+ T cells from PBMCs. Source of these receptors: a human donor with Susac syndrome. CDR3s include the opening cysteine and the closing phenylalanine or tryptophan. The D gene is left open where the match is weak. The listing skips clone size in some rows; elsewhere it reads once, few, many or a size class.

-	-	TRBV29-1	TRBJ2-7	CSVVWVDEQYF	TGCAGCGTTGTATGGGTAGACGAGCAGTACTTC
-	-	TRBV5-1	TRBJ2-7	CASSLGSAYEQYF	TGCGCCAGCAGCTTGGGGAGCGCCTACGAGCAGTACTTC
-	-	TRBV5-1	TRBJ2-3	CASSRRAALSTDTQYF	TGCGCCAGCAGCCGAAGGGCCGCCCTCAGCACAGATACGCAGTATTTT
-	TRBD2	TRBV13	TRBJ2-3	CASSSRGGPTDTQYF	TGTGCCAGCAGCTCCCGGGGGGGGCCCACAGATACGCAGTATTTT
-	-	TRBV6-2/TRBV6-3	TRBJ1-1	CASSYSGGNTEAFF	TGTGCCAGCAGTTACTCGGGGGGTAACACTGAAGCTTTCTTT
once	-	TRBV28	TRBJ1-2	CASSSDRTRGYTF	TGTGCCAGCAGTTCGGACCGAACGAGAGGCTACACCTTC
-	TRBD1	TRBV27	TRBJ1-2	CASFSSRGLGYTF	TGTGCCAGTTTTAGTTCCAGGGGGCTTGGCTACACCTTC
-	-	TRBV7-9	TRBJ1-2	CASSLNSILNYGYTF	TGTGCCAGCAGCTTAAACAGTATCCTTAACTATGGCTACACCTTC
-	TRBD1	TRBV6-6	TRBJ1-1	CASTGGRRDTEAFF	TGTGCCAGTACAGGGGGCAGGCGGGACACTGAAGCTTTCTTT
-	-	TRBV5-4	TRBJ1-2	CASSGGAFRIANYGYTF	TGTGCCAGCAGCGGGGGAGCGTTTCGCATAGCTAACTATGGCTACACCTTC
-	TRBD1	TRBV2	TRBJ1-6	CASWGQTNSPLHF	TGTGCCAGCTGGGGACAGACTAATTCACCCCTCCACTTT
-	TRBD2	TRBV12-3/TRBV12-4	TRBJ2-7	CASSARLAHYEQYF	TGTGCCAGCAGTGCCAGACTAGCCCACTACGAGCAGTACTTC
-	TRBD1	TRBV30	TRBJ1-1	CAWRIQGVNTEAFF	TGTGCCTGGAGGATACAGGGGGTGAACACTGAAGCTTTCTTT
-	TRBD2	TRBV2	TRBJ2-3	CASRGLTSGPTDTQYF	TGTGCCAGCAGGGGCCTCACTAGCGGGCCCACAGATACGCAGTATTTT
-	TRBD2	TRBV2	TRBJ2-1	CASSSGAGAEFF	TGTGCCAGCAGCAGCGGAGCGGGAGCGGAGTTCTTC
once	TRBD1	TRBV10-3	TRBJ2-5	CATRRTGEQETQYF	TGTGCCACTAGAAGGACAGGGGAACAAGAGACCCAGTACTTC
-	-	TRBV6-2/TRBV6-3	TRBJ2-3	CASRLGDTQYF	TGTGCCAGCCGCCTAGGAGATACGCAGTATTTT
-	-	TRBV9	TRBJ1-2	CASSSTLGDYGYTF	TGTGCCAGCAGCTCGACCCTGGGAGACTATGGCTACACCTTC
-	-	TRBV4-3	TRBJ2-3	CASSQLGTSTDTQYF	TGCGCCAGCAGCCAATTAGGAACTAGCACAGATACGCAGTATTTT
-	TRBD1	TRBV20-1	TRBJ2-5	CSARMTGGLRETQYF	TGCAGTGCTAGAATGACAGGGGGCCTAAGGGAGACCCAGTACTTC
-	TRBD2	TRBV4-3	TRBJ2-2	CASSGRGEGYTGELFF	TGCGCCAGCAGCGGGAGGGGAGAGGGGTACACCGGGGAGCTGTTTTTT
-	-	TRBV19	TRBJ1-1	CASSIWAQNTEAFF	TGTGCCAGTAGTATCTGGGCCCAGAACACTGAAGCTTTCTTT
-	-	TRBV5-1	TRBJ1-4	CASSLNEYLGREKLFF	TGCGCCAGCAGCTTGAATGAGTATCTCGGGCGGGAAAAACTGTTTTTT
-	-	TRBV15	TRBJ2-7	CATSYDWAYEQYF	TGTGCCACCAGCTACGACTGGGCCTACGAGCAGTACTTC
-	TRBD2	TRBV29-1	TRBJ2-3	CSVEGAGVDTQYF	TGCAGCGTTGAAGGAGCGGGGGTAGATACGCAGTATTTT
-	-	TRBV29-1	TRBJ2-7	CSVALGGQYEQYF	TGCAGCGTCGCCTTGGGGGGACAGTACGAGCAGTACTTC
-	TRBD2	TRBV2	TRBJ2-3	CASSDLAGEIDTQYF	TGTGCCAGCAGTGACCTAGCGGGGGAGATAGATACGCAGTATTTT
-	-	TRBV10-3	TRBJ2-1	CAITRGLRDEQFF	TGTGCCATCACCAGGGGACTACGGGATGAGCAGTTCTTC
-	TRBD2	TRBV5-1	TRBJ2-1	CASKEGRADNEQFF	TGCGCCAGCAAAGAGGGGAGGGCCGACAATGAGCAGTTCTTC
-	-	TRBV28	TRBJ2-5	CASSLLTQETQYF	TGTGCCAGCAGTTTGTTGACTCAAGAGACCCAGTACTTC
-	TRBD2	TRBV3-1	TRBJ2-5	CASSQVPSGLQETQYF	TGTGCCAGCAGCCAAGTTCCTAGCGGGCTACAAGAGACCCAGTACTTC
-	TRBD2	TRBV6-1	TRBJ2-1	CASSPSPTSGTYNEQFF	TGTGCCAGCAGTCCATCCCCAACTAGCGGGACTTACAATGAGCAGTTCTTC
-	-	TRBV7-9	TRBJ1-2	CASSHETDHHPTNYGYTF	TGTGCCAGCAGCCACGAGACAGACCACCATCCAACCAACTATGGCTACACCTTC
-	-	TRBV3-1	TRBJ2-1	CASSQVEHAASPYNEQFF	TGTGCCAGCAGCCAAGTTGAGCACGCGGCTAGCCCCTACAATGAGCAGTTCTTC
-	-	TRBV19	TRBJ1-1	CASSQRGADTEAFF	TGTGCCAGTTCACAACGGGGCGCGGACACTGAAGCTTTCTTT
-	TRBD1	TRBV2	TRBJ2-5	CASSESRGRETQYF	TGTGCCAGCAGTGAAAGCAGGGGGCGAGAGACCCAGTACTTC
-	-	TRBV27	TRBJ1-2	CASSPVAVGYGYTF	TGTGCCAGCAGTCCCGTCGCGGTGGGCTATGGCTACACCTTC
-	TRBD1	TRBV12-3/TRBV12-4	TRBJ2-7	CASSPRDRVYEQYF	TGTGCCAGCAGTCCCCGGGACAGGGTCTACGAGCAGTACTTC
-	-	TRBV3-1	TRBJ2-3	CASSQVPVTDTQYF	TGTGCCAGCAGCCAAGTTCCCGTCACAGATACGCAGTATTTT
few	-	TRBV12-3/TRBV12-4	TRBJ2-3	CASSFRDTQYF	TGTGCCAGCAGTTTTCGGGATACGCAGTATTTT
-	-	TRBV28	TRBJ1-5	CASSLRNSNQPQHF	TGTGCCAGCAGTTTACGGAATAGCAATCAGCCCCAGCATTTT
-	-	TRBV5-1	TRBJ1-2	CASSSTGQNYGYTF	TGCGCCAGCAGCTCGACCGGACAGAACTATGGCTACACCTTC
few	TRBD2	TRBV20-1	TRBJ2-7	CSAPSGSSYEQYF	TGCAGTGCTCCTAGCGGGAGCTCCTACGAGCAGTACTTC
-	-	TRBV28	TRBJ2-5	CASSSPLGLQETQYF	TGTGCCAGCAGTTCCCCGTTGGGCCTTCAAGAGACCCAGTACTTC
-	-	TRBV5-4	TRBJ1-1	CASSIDRNTEAFF	TGTGCCAGCAGCATCGACAGGAACACTGAAGCTTTCTTT
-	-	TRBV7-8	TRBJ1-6	CASSSAGGNSPLHF	TGTGCCAGCAGCTCTGCCGGTGGTAATTCACCCCTCCACTTT
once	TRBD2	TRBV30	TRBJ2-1	CACSFSGRASEQFF	TGTGCCTGTTCCTTCAGCGGGAGGGCCAGTGAGCAGTTCTTC
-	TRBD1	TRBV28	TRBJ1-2	CASSTTGGVYGYTF	TGTGCCAGCAGTACGACAGGGGGGGTCTATGGCTACACCTTC
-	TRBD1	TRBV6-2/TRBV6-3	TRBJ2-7	CASTDPDRQPREQYF	TGTGCCAGCACCGACCCGGACAGGCAACCGCGGGAGCAGTACTTC
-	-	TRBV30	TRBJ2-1	CAWSVRGGLFHEQFF	TGTGCCTGGAGTGTTAGGGGGGGCTTATTCCATGAGCAGTTCTTC
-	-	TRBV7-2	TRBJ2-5	CASSGVVTSRTSTETQYF	TGTGCCAGCAGCGGAGTGGTGACTAGTAGAACTTCGACAGAGACCCAGTACTTC
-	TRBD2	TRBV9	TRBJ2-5	CASSVDPLAGALETQYF	TGTGCCAGCAGCGTAGACCCTCTAGCGGGGGCATTAGAGACCCAGTACTTC
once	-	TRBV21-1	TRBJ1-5	CASSKVKARTGQPQHF	TGTGCCAGCAGCAAAGTGAAAGCGAGAACGGGGCAGCCCCAGCATTTT